A selection of T cell receptor beta chains follows, all from one sample in a study of monozygotic twins with inflammatory bowel disease. TCRdb reprocessed the 5' RACE reads and keeps a single row for each CDR3 protein, giving no DNA. The listing records roughly 100,000 distinct CDR3 sequences. The sequenced material came from blood. Every receptor here comes from a human donor with ulcerative colitis or Crohn's disease, or a healthy co-twin of an affected twin (not recorded which). Each CDR3 is given with its conserved first and last residue.

V gene	J gene	CDR3 protein
TRBV5-1	TRBJ2-2	CASRSERGISNTGELFF
TRBV20-1	TRBJ2-1	CSARSPRSYNEQFF
TRBV5-1	TRBJ2-3	CASSFGDRANTDTQYF
TRBV5-1	TRBJ1-5	CASSPDRGWDQPQHF
TRBV12-3/TRBV12-4	TRBJ2-7	CASSLTRLGGQGRTYEQYF
TRBV5-1	TRBJ2-3	CASSLQAGASTDTQYF
TRBV2	TRBJ2-1	CASTLRGGLRAYNEQFF
TRBV5-1	TRBJ2-1	CASSLVQGSNNEQFF
TRBV18	TRBJ2-3	CASSPLNLGRADTQYF
TRBV3-1	TRBJ2-1	CASSQDWGQHNEQFF
TRBV25-1	TRBJ2-2	CASSGLSGQGPGELFF
TRBV12-3/TRBV12-4	TRBJ1-3	CASSLGGSGNTIYF
TRBV4-3	TRBJ2-6	CASSQEGGSGSYGANVLTF
TRBV5-1	TRBJ2-5	CASSLEARETQYF
TRBV7-2	TRBJ2-1	CASSFEGGRNEQFF
TRBV4-2	TRBJ2-7	CASSQDQMKYEQYF
TRBV7-2	TRBJ1-4	CASSLAGPGGEKLFF
TRBV20-1	TRBJ2-5	CSARVVGAAQETQYF
TRBV10-3	TRBJ2-7	CAISGTRNYEQYF
TRBV29-1	TRBJ2-7	CSVGDSYEQYF
TRBV6-2/TRBV6-3	TRBJ2-2	CASSYWRVSTGELFF
TRBV9	TRBJ2-1	CASSASGRRNEQFF
TRBV30	TRBJ2-6	CAWSVPWGTGFSGANVLTF
TRBV20-1	TRBJ1-4	CSARPPSGRKLFF
TRBV6-1	TRBJ2-1	CASSRPPKGGYNEQFF
TRBV2	TRBJ2-2	CASSDLGPFRELFF
TRBV30	TRBJ2-7	CALNLMSYEQYF
TRBV27	TRBJ1-2	CASGRDRGFGYTF
TRBV7-2	TRBJ1-2	CASSLGDGTRGYTF
TRBV12-3/TRBV12-4	TRBJ2-7	CASSLANSRQYF
TRBV18	TRBJ1-2	CASSLPGTGSLNGYTF
TRBV20-1	TRBJ2-3	CSAIPGGPTDTQYF
TRBV20-1	TRBJ1-2	CSARETDGYTF
TRBV12-3/TRBV12-4	TRBJ1-1	CASSFGMGPEAFF
TRBV5-1	TRBJ2-3	CASSLEGQARTQYF
TRBV7-2	TRBJ2-7	CASSFAGTGSYEQYF